Presented here are 31 T cell receptor beta chains from one specimen sequenced in a study of siplizumab effects on memory and regulatory T cells (dated by TCRdb to between 2018 and 2021). Receptors were amplified or captured by the immunoSEQ multiplex PCR assay. As stored in TCRdb, this immuneACCESS dataset retains in-frame rearrangements with V and J assigned. A fraction of the clones does not appear; measured against another copy, unresolved V genes explain less than half of the discrepancy, and the remainder lacks a known reason. In this sample the table shows over 45,000 clones, just over 95% of which occur a single time. The top ten clones comprise approximately 0.99% of the sample. The sequencing sample was made of naive CD8+ T cells sorted from blood. This sample's cell subset or site label indicates: unstimulated naive T cells. These receptors originate from a human donor in good health.

The V gene is TRBV28, the J gene TRBJ2-7; the D gene could be TRBD1 or TRBD2 (5 bases each). Trimming removed 3 bases at V and 2 bases at J, with 8 bases between. In germline, CDR1 is MDHEN, CDR2 SYDVKM. This CDR3 spans 13 amino acids. CDR3 coding DNA: TGTGCCAGCAGTTTGGGGGTAGCCTACGAGCAGTACTTC. Translated, it gives CASSLGVAYEQYF.

The chain has TRBV11-3 and TRBJ2-1, with a possible D match to TRBD2 (6 bases). The ends were cut back, 4 bases at V and 5 bases at J, with 9 bases in the middle. CDR1 SGHNT and CDR2 YENEEA come from the germline V gene. This CDR3 has 13 amino acids. CDR3 nucleotide sequence: TGTGCCAGCAGCTCTAGCGTAGACAATGAGCAGTTCTTC. Encoded protein: CASSSSVDNEQFF.

CDR3: CASSFFGETDTQYF. In nucleotides, the CDR3 is TGCGCCAGCAGCTTCTTCGGGGAAACTGATACGCAGTATTTT. The genes are TRBV5-1 and TRBJ2-3; D possibly corresponds to TRBD2 (5 bases). The CDR3 length is 14 residues. Trimming shortened V by 2 bases and J by 6 bases, and 13 bases separated the two germline ends. The V gene's germline CDR1 is SGHRS and CDR2 YFSETQ.

The chain has TRBV28 and TRBJ1-3; 10 positions match TRBD1. Germline V gene data show CDR1 as MDHEN and CDR2 as SYDVKM. The CDR3 contains 19 residues. Trimming removed 2 bases from V and 1 base from J; junction bases left unmatched: 11. The CDR3 region is CASSLRFGQGEQSGNTIYF. Here the CDR3 DNA reads TGTGCCAGCAGTTTAAGATTCGGACAGGGGGAACAATCTGGAAACACCATATATTTT.

This chain joins TRBV29-1 and TRBJ2-7; the match to TRBD2 covers 12 bases. CDR1 SQVTM and CDR2 ANQGSEA come from the germline V gene. This CDR3 has 17 residues. With 4 bases clipped from V and 5 bases from J, the junction kept 15 bases outside the gene matches. Here the CDR3 DNA reads TGCAGCGTTGCCGGACTAGCGGGACTCCGGACCGTCGACGAGCAGTACTTC. It is translated as CSVAGLAGLRTVDEQYF.

The genes are TRBV13 and TRBJ2-3; tentatively, D is TRBD1 (6 bases). CDR3 length equals 14 residues. V was cut by 6 bases and J by 0 bases, with 10 bases left in between. Germline CDR1 and CDR2: PRHDT and FYEKMQ (reference sequence). The CDR3 DNA follows: TGTGCCAGCAGACCGGGACATAGCACAGATACGCAGTATTTT. It specifies CASRPGHSTDTQYF.

The chain links TRBV29-1 to TRBJ2-1, with 8 bases aligning to TRBD2. The CDR3 consists of 13 residues. Per germline, CDR1 SQVTM and CDR2 ANQGSEA. Trimming cost V 2 bases and J 12 bases; bases outside gene matches: 9. CDR3 sequence reads: CSVEKREFGGQFF. The CDR3 DNA is TGCAGCGTTGAAAAGCGGGAGTTCGGCGGGCAGTTCTTC.

The chain joins TRBV6-5 to TRBJ1-1; D remains ambiguous. The CDR3 extends over 14 amino acids. The V end lost 2 bases, the J end lost 6 bases, and 13 bases lay between the germline ends. From germline, CDR1 is MNHEY and CDR2 SVGAGI. The CDR3 is CASSYKETHPEAFF. CDR3 nucleotide sequence: TGTGCCAGCAGTTACAAGGAAACGCACCCTGAAGCTTTCTTT.

V and J are TRBV4-1 and TRBJ1-2; D not resolved. Between the trimmed V and J ends, which lost 1 base and 3 bases, there was a span of 9 bases. This CDR3 region has 14 residues. CDR1 and CDR2 (germline): MGHRA, YSYEKL. The CDR3 sequence is CASSQVPGDYGYTF. DNA for the CDR3: TGCGCCAGCAGCCAAGTACCCGGGGACTATGGCTACACCTTC.

In DNA, the CDR3 is TGTGCCAGCAGTTTCTACGGACAGAAAGCTAGCTTTAGCAATGAGCAGTTCTTC. This gives the protein CASSFYGQKASFSNEQFF. The chain employs TRBV27 and TRBJ2-1; perhaps TRBD1 as D (6 bases). Germline V gives CDR1 MNHEY, CDR2 SMNVEV (reference sequence). This CDR3 has 18 residues. V dropped 3 bases and J dropped 6 bases, with 24 bases sitting between them.

The rearrangement links TRBV28 to TRBJ1-5; D not resolved. The CDR3 has 14 residues. The germline V gene has CDR1 MDHEN and CDR2 SYDVKM. Trimming stripped 4 bases from V and 3 bases from J, with 10 bases between. This chain's CDR3 is CASSSGRYNQPQHF. For the CDR3, the DNA is TGTGCCAGCAGTTCCGGACGGTACAATCAGCCCCAGCATTTT.

J is TRBJ2-7 and V is TRBV30; 10 positions match TRBD1. Germline V gives CDR1 GTSNPN, CDR2 SVGIG (reference sequence). This CDR3 comprises 13 residues. The ends lost 6 bases at V and 2 bases at J; junction bases unmatched: 4. CDR3 residues: CACPGQGPYEQYF. DNA of the CDR3: TGTGCCTGCCCGGGACAGGGGCCCTACGAGCAGTACTTC. The full variable domain, with the rest looked up from reference TRBV30 and TRBJ2-7, is SQTIHQWPATLVQPVGSPLSLECTVEGTSNPNLYWYRQAAGRGLQLLFYSVGIGQISSEVPQNLSASRPQDRQFILSSKKLLLSDSGFYLCACPGQGPYEQYFGPGTRLTVT.

The chain employs TRBV20-1 and TRBJ2-7, with 7 bases matching TRBD1. Germline assignment: CDR1 DFQATT and CDR2 SNEGSKA (reference sequence). The CDR3 is 10 residues long. Here the CDR3 DNA reads TGCAGCGGACAGGCGGTCGAGCAGTACTTC. This encodes CSGQAVEQYF.

The CDR3 sequence: CASSPGLAAYNEQFF. The CDR3 region has the DNA TGCGCCAGCAGCCCCGGACTAGCGGCATACAATGAGCAGTTCTTC. This chain links TRBV10-1 with TRBJ2-1; 10 bases are a match to TRBD2. This CDR3 region has 15 residues. V dropped 6 bases and J dropped 4; count of bases not matched to a gene: 6. Per the germline V gene, CDR1 is WNHNN and CDR2 is SYGVQD (reference sequence).

This chain uses TRBV7-9 with TRBJ2-7, with 8 bases lining up with TRBD1. CDR3 length: 15 amino acids. Germline V gene lookup returns CDR1 SEHNR and CDR2 FQNEAQ (reference sequence). J was trimmed by 2 bases and V by 5 bases; bases with no gene match: 8. The CDR3 nucleotides are TGTGCCAGCAGCATGACCGGGACAGGACCCTACGAGCAGTACTTC. Translation gives CASSMTGTGPYEQYF.

The CDR3 spells CASSLLGDYEQYF. The CDR3 nucleotides read TGCGCCAGCTCCCTACTGGGGGACTACGAGCAGTACTTC. The chain carries TRBV5-1 and TRBJ2-7; D tentatively fits TRBD1 or TRBD2 (5 bases each). The CDR3 length is 13 residues. The ends were cut back, 7 bases at V and 3 bases at J, with 14 bases in the middle. Germline lookup yields CDR1 SGHRS and CDR2 YFSETQ.

The chain carries TRBV10-3 and TRBJ2-2; 8 nucleotides align to TRBD2. In germline, CDR1 is ENHRY, CDR2 SYGVKD. The J segment lost 4 bases and the V segment lost 6 bases, leaving 4 bases of the junction unmatched. The CDR3 consists of 14 residues. The CDR3 region is CAIRPSGSTGELFF. The CDR3 coding sequence is TGTGCCATCAGGCCTAGCGGGTCCACCGGGGAGCTGTTTTTT.

The gene calls are TRBV20-1 and TRBJ2-7; the D is unclear. The CDR3 spans 11 residues. The germline V and J ends were trimmed by 0 bases and 5 bases, with 5 bases remaining between them. Per germline, CDR1 DFQATT and CDR2 SNEGSKA (reference sequence). The CDR3 nucleotides are TGCAGTGCTAGAGAGGGCCACGAGCAGTACTTC. Translation: CSAREGHEQYF.

This clone has only one observation. CDR3 in amino acids: CASSRSRQNHEQYF. CDR3 nucleotide sequence: TGTGCCAGCAGCCGTAGCAGACAAAACCACGAGCAGTACTTC. The chain has TRBV13 and TRBJ2-7; D remains unclear. The V end lost 5 bases, the J end lost 5 bases, and 16 bases lay between the germline ends. There are 14 residues in the CDR3. Germline assignment: CDR1 PRHDT and CDR2 FYEKMQ (reference sequence).

This clone was seen a single time. The gene calls are TRBV6-5 and TRBJ1-5; 10 bases align to TRBD1. The germline CDR1 and CDR2 sequences are MNHEY and SVGAGI. The CDR3 contains 16 residues. Trimming cost V 0 bases and J 5 bases; bases outside gene matches: 4. Written as DNA, the CDR3 is TGTGCCAGCAGTTACTCGAGACAGGGGGCGGATCAGCCCCAGCATTTT. Residues: CASSYSRQGADQPQHF.

The CDR3 nucleotides are TGTGCCACCAGCAGAGAAGGTGCGGGAGGGACCGACTTTATGGGCACCGGGGAGCTGTTTTTT. Translating gives CATSREGAGGTDFMGTGELFF. This chain links TRBV15 with TRBJ2-2; 9 bases align to TRBD2. The germline V gene has CDR1 LNHNV and CDR2 YYDKDF (reference sequence). V lost 0 bases and J lost 4; bases outside the gene matches: 18. This CDR3 comprises 21 residues.

The V call is TRBV7-9, the J call TRBJ2-7; TRBD1 aligns across 7 bases. The CDR3 runs to 14 residues. Germline-derived CDR1 and CDR2 are SEHNR and FQNEAQ (reference sequence). V lost 5 bases to trimming and J lost 3 bases; unmatched junction nucleotides: 7. The CDR3 spells CASSGYRQGYEQYF. In DNA form, the CDR3 reads TGTGCCAGCAGCGGGTATCGACAGGGCTACGAGCAGTACTTC.

The V and J genes are TRBV25-1 and TRBJ2-2, with 9 bases matching TRBD1. This CDR3 has 17 amino acids. Germline CDR1 MGHDK, CDR2 SYGVNS. V trimming: 5 bases; J trimming: 0 bases; junction bases outside the gene matches: 7. DNA for the CDR3: TGTGCCAGCAGTCCCCCCGGGACAGGGCCGAACACCGGGGAGCTGTTTTTT. This sequence encodes CASSPPGTGPNTGELFF.

The CDR3, as DNA: TGTGCCAGCAGCTACCCGGGACTAGCGGAGACCTACGAGCAGTACTTC. This translates into CASSYPGLAETYEQYF. V gene TRBV7-9 combines with J gene TRBJ2-7, with 11 positions matching TRBD2. Per germline, CDR1 SEHNR and CDR2 FQNEAQ (reference sequence). The V and J ends lost 4 bases and 2 bases, in that order; junction bases with no gene match: 7. This CDR3 has 16 amino acids.

This chain connects TRBV27 to TRBJ1-2; D remains ambiguous. The CDR3 has 14 amino acids. Germline CDR1 is MNHEY and CDR2 is SMNVEV (reference sequence). V lost 0 bases and J lost 0, with 5 bases in between. The CDR3 sequence: CASSLSGTNYGYTF. In DNA, the CDR3 is TGTGCCAGCAGTTTATCGGGGACTAACTATGGCTACACCTTC.

The chain carries TRBV5-4 and TRBJ2-4; D unresolved. V was clipped by 4 bases and J by 2 bases, with 4 bases between them. The CDR3 totals 12 residues. CDR1 SGHNT and CDR2 YYREEE come from the germline V gene (reference sequence). CDR3 loop: CASSTTKNIQYF. The CDR3 nucleotides are TGTGCCAGCAGCACAACCAAAAACATTCAGTACTTC.

The chain has TRBV6-5 and TRBJ2-1; 8 nucleotides match TRBD2. Germline V gene data show CDR1 as MNHEY and CDR2 as SVGAGI. Losses at the gene ends were 6 bases for V and 6 bases for J; bases not matched to a gene: 7. This CDR3 region has 14 residues. The CDR3 sequence: CASSSGLGTNEQFF. The CDR3 nucleotides are TGTGCCAGCAGCTCGGGACTAGGGACCAATGAGCAGTTCTTC.

The chain carries TRBV5-1 and TRBJ2-7; TRBD1 is a possible D gene (6 bases). The germline V gene has CDR1 SGHRS and CDR2 YFSETQ. The length of the CDR3 is 13 residues. The germline V and J ends were trimmed by 5 bases and 1 base, with 10 bases remaining between them. The CDR3 is CASRQGASYEQYF. CDR3 DNA sequence: TGCGCCAGCAGACAGGGAGCATCCTACGAGCAGTACTTC.

V usage is TRBV6-1 and J usage is TRBJ2-7, with D unclear. The germline gives CDR1 MNHNS, CDR2 SASEGT. The CDR3 is made up of 12 amino acids. V shed 7 bases and J shed 1 base, with 8 bases lying between them. The CDR3 DNA follows: TGTGCCAGCACCGGCAGATCCTACGAGCAGTACTTC. Translation gives CASTGRSYEQYF.

The genes are TRBV27 and TRBJ1-1; D might be TRBD1 (6 bases). The V gene's germline CDR1 is MNHEY and CDR2 SMNVEV (reference sequence). The V end was cut by 4 bases, the J end by 4 bases, with 13 bases between. The CDR3 has 14 amino acids. The chain's CDR3 is CASSSLGQRTEAFF. CDR3 DNA sequence: TGTGCCAGCAGTTCTCTTGGACAGCGCACTGAAGCTTTCTTT.

The chain uses TRBV9 and TRBJ2-7, with TRBD1 matching 10 bases. V trimming: 4 bases; J trimming: 5 bases; junction bases outside the gene matches: 6. There are 14 residues in the CDR3. Germline V lookup: CDR1 SGDLS, CDR2 YYNGEE. The CDR3 loop reads CASSPWDRGDEQYF. CDR3 coding DNA: TGTGCCAGCAGCCCTTGGGACAGGGGTGACGAGCAGTACTTC.